This TCR beta chain was sequenced for a study of blood T cell repertoires in COVID-19. CDR3 length: 16 amino acids. V was shortened by 4 bases and J by 5 bases, with 21 bases between the two germline ends. Germline CDR1 and CDR2: ENHRY and SYGVKD. Using immunoSEQ multiplex PCR, the repertoire was profiled, and TCRdb retains in-frame clones only, with some absent. The repertoire holds a few hundred thousand clones, 90% seen once, with roughly 1.5% in the top ten. The specimen was PBMCs or T cells enriched from blood (not recorded which). The origin of this receptor is a woman aged 18-35 years with acute COVID-19. This chain links TRBV10-3 with TRBJ2-7; D perhaps matches TRBD2 (7 bases). CDR3 coding DNA: TGTGCCATCAGTGGTGAGGGCGGGGGCAAGTGGCACGAGCAGTACTTC. Translating gives CAISGEGGGKWHEQYF.